This T cell receptor (beta chain) is from a study of blood T cell repertoires in COVID-19. The overall study: COVID-19 samples collected from the United States, Italy and Spain covered acute and convalescent phases. The cDNA or gDNA used as material had been derived from T cells, B-cell-depleted T cells, or PBMCs.

The germline V gene encodes CDR1 SGHTA and CDR2 FQGNSA. The CDR3 is 15 amino acids. V lost 0 bases to trimming and J lost 2 bases, with 7 bases between them. As handled by the study authors: Estimates of nucleated cell counts were drawn from the amplification of reference gene primers. Clones were read by immunoSEQ multiplex PCR, and TCRdb kept only the in-frame ones, dropping some. The V and J calls and clone size come from that table; D and trimming were worked out from the DNA. The data hold 100,000 to 120,000 clones, with just over 70% observed a single time. The sample consisted of peripheral blood. The TCR originated in a woman between 40 and 55 years old with acute or convalescent COVID-19. The genes are TRBV7-2 and TRBJ2-2; D is perhaps TRBD1 (5 bases). The CDR3 protein is CASSLARANTGELFF. The CDR3 nucleotides are TGTGCCAGCAGCTTAGCCAGGGCTAACACCGGGGAGCTGTTTTTT.